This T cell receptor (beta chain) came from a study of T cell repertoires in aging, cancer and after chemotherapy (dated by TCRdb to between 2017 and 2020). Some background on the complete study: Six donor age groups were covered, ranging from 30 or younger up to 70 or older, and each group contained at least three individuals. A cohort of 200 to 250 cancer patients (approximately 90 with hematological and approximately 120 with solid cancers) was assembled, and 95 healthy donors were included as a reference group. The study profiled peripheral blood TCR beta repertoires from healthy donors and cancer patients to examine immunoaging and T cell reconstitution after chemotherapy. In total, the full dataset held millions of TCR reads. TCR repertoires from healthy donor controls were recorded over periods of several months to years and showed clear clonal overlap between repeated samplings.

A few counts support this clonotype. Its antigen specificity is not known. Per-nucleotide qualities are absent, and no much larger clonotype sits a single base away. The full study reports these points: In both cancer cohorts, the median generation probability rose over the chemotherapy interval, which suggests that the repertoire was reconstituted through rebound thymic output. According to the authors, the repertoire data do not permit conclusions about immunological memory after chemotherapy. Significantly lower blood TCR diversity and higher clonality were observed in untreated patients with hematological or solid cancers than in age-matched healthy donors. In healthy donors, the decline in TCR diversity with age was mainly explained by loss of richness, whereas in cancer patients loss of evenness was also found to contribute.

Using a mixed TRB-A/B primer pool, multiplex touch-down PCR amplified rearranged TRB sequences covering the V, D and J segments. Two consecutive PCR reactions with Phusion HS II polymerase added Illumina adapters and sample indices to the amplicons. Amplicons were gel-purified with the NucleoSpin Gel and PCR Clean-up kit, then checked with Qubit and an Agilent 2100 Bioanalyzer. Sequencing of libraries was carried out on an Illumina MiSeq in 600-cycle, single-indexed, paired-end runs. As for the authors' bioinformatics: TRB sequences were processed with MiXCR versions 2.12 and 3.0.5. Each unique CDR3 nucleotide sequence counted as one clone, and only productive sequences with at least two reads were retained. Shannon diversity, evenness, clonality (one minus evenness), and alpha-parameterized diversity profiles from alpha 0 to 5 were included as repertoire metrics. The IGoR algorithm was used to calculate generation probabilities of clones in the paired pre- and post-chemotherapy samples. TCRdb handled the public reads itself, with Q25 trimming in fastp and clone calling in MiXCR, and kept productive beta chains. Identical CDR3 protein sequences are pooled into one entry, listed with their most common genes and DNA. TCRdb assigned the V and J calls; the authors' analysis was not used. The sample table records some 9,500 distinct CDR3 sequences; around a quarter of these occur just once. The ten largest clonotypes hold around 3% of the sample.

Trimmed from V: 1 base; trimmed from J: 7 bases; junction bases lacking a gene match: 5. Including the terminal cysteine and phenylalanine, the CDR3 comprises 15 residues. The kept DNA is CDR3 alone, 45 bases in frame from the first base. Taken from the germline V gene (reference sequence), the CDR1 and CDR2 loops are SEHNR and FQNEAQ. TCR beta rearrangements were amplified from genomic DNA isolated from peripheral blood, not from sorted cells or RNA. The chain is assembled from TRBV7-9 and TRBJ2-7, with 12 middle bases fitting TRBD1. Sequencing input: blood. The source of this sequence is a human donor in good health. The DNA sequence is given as TGTGCCAGCAGCTTAGAGGGACAGGGGGCAGAAGAGCAGTACTTC. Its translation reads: CASSLEGQGAEEQYF.